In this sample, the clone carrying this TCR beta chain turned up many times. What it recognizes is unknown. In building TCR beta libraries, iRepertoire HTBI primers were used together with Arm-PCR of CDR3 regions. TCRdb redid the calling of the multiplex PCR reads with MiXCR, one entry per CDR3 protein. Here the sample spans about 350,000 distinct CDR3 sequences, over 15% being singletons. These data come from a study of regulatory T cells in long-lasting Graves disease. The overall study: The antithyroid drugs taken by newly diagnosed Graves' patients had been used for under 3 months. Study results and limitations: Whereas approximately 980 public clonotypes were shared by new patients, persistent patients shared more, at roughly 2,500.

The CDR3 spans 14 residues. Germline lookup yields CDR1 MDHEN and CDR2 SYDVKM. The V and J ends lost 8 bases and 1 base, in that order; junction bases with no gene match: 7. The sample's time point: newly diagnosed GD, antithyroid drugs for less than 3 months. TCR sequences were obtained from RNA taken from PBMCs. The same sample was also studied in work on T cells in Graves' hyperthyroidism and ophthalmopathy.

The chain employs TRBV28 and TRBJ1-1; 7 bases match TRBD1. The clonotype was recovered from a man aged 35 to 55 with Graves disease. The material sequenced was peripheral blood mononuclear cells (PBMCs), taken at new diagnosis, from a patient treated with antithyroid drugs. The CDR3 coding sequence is TGTGCCAGCGGGAGGGACAGCAGGAACACTGAAGCTTTCTTT. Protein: CASGRDSRNTEAFF.